This T cell receptor (beta chain) was observed in a study of CXCR3 chemokines and chemotherapy response in bladder cancer. TCRdb fed the PCR reads into MiXCR, producing one record per CDR3 protein. This repertoire shows about 1,300 distinct CDR3 sequences, 5.8% found once; its top ten account for 16%. Germline CDR1 and CDR2: SEHNR and FQNEAQ (reference sequence). Between the trimmed V and J ends, which lost 4 bases and 6 bases, there was a span of 12 bases. This CDR3 is 13 amino acids long. The specimen was collected from a patient whose treatment included neoadjuvant chemotherapy. The TCR comes from a human donor with bladder cancer that responded to neoadjuvant chemotherapy. J is TRBJ2-5 and V is TRBV7-9; a possible D gene is TRBD2 (5 bases). CDR3 protein: CASSSDLAQTQYF. The CDR3 DNA sequence: TGTGCCAGCAGCTCAGACCTAGCCCAGACCCAGTACTTC.